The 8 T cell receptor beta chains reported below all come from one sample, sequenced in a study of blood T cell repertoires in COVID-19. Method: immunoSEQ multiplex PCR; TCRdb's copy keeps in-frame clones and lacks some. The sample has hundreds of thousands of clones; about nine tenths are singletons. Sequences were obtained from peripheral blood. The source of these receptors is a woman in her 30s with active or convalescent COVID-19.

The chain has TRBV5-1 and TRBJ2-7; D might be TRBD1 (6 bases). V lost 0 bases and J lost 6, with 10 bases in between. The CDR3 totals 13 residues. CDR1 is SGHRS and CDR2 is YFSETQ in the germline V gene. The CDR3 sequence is CASSLDRVGEQYF. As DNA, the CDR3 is TGCGCCAGCAGCTTGGACAGGGTGGGCGAGCAGTACTTC.

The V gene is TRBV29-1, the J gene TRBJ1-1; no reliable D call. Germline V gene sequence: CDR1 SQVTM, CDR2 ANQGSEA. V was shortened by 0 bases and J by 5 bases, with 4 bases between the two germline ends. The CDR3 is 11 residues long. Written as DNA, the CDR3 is TGCAGCGTTGAAGATCAGACTGAAGCTTTCTTT. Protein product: CSVEDQTEAFF. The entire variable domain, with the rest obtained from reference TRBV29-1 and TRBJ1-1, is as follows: SAVISQKPSRDICQRGTSLTIQCQVDSQVTMMFWYRQQPGQSLTLIATANQGSEATYESGFVIDKFPISRPNLTFSTLTVSNMSPEDSSIYLCSVEDQTEAFFGQGTRLTVV.

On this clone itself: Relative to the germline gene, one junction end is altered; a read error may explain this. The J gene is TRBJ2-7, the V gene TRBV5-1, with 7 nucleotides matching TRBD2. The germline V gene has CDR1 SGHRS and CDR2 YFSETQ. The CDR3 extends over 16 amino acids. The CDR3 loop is CARSLGLGGSSYEQYF. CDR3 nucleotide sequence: TGCGCCCGCAGCTTGGGTCTGGGGGGGAGCTCCTACGAGCAGTACTTC.

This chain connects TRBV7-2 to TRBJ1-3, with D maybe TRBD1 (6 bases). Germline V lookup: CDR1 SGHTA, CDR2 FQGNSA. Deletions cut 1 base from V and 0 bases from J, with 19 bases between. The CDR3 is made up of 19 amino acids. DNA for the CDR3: TGTGCCAGCAGCTTAGTATTAGCGCGACAGGAACCCTCTGGAAACACCATATATTTT. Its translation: CASSLVLARQEPSGNTIYF. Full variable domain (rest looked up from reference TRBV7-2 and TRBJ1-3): GAGVSQSPSNKVTEKGKDVELRCDPISGHTALYWYRQSLGQGLEFLIYFQGNSAPDKSGLPSDRFSAERTGGSVSTLTIQRTQQEDSAVYLCASSLVLARQEPSGNTIYFGEGSWLTVV.

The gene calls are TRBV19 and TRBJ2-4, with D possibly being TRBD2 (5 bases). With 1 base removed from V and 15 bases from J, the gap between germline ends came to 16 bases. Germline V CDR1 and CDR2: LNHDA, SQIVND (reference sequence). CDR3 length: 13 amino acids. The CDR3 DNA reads TGTGCCAGTAGTATAGGGAACGGGGTGCTGCTGTACTTC. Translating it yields CASSIGNGVLLYF.

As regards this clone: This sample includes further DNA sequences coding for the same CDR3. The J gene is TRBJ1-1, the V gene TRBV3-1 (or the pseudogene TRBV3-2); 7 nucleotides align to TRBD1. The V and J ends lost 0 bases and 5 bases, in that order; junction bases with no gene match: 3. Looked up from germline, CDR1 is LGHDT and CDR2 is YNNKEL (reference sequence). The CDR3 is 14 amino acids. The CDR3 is CASSQDRGRTEAFF. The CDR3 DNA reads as TGTGCCAGCAGCCAAGATAGGGGGCGGACTGAAGCTTTCTTT.

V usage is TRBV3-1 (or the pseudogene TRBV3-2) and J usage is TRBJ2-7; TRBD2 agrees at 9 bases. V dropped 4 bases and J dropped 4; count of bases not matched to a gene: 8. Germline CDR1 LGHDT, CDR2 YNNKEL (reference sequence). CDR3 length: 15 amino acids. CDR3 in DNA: TGTGCCAGCAGCCCCGGTTTAGCGGGGGCGTACGAGCAGTACTTC. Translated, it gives CASSPGLAGAYEQYF.

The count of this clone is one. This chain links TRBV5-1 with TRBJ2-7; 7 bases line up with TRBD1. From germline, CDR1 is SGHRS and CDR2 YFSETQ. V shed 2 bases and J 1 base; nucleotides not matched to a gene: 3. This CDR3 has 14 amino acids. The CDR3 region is CASSFQGVSYEQYF. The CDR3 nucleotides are TGCGCCAGCAGCTTCCAGGGGGTGTCCTACGAGCAGTACTTC.